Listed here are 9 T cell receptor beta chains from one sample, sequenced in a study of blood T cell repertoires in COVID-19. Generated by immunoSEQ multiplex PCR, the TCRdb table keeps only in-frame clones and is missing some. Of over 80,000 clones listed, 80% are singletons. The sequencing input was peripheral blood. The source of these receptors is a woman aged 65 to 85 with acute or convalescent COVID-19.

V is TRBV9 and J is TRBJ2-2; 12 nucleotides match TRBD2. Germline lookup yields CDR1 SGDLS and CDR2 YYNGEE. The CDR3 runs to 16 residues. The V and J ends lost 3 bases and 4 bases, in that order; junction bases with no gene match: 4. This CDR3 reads CASSGTSGGFTGELFF. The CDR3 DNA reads TGTGCCAGCAGCGGAACTAGCGGGGGGTTCACCGGGGAGCTGTTTTTT.

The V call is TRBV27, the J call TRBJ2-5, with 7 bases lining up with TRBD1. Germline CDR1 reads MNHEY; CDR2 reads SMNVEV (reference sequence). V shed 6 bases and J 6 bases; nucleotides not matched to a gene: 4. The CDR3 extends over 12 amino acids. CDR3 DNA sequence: TGTGCCAGCAGCTACAGGGGCCAGACCCAGTACTTC. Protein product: CASSYRGQTQYF.

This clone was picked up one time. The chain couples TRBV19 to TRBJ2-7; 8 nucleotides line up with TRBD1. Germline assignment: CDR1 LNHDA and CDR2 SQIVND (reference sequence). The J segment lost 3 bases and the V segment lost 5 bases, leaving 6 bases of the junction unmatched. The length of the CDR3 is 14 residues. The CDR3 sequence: CASSPRQGLYEQYF. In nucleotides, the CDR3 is TGTGCCAGTAGTCCTAGACAGGGGCTCTACGAGCAGTACTTC.

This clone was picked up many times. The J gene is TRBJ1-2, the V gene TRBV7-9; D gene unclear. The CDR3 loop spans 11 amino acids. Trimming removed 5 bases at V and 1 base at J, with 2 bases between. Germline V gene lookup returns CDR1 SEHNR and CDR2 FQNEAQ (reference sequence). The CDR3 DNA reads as TGTGCCAGCAGCCTTAACTATGGCTACACCTTC. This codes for CASSLNYGYTF. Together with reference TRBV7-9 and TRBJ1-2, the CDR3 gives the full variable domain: DTGVSQNPRHKITKRGQNVTFRCDPISEHNRLYWYRQTLGQGPEFLTYFQNEAQLEKSRLLSDRFSAERPKGSFSTLEIQRTEQGDSAMYLCASSLNYGYTFGSGTRLTVV.

The CDR3 bases are TGCACCAGCAGCCAGGGGGGGTGGGCACATCAGCCCCAGCATTTT. Residues: CTSSQGGWAHQPQHF. The gene calls are TRBV1 and TRBJ1-5. TRBV1 is reported as a pseudogene. This CDR3 is built from 15 residues.

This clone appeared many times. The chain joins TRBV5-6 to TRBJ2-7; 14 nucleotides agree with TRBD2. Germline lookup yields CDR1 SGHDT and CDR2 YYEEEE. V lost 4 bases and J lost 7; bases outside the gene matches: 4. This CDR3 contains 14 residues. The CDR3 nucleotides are TGTGCCAGCAGCGTGGGACTAGCGGGAGCGGAGCAGTACTTC. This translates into CASSVGLAGAEQYF.

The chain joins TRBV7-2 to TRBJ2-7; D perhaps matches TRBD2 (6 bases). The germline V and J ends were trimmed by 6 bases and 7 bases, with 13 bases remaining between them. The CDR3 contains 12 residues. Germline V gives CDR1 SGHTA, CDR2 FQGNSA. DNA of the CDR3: TGTGCCAGCAGTTTCAGGGCGGGGGAGCAGTACTTC. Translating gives CASSFRAGEQYF. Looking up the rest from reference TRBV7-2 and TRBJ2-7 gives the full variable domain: GAGVSQSPSNKVTEKGKDVELRCDPISGHTALYWYRQSLGQGLEFLIYFQGNSAPDKSGLPSDRFSAERTGGSVSTLTIQRTQQEDSAVYLCASSFRAGEQYFGPGTRLTVT.

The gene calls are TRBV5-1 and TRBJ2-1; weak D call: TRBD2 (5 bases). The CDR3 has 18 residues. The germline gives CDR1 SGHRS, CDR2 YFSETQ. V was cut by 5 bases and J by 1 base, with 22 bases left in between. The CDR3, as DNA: TGCGCCAGCAGGAAAACCGGAGGCTCCCTGACATCCTACAATGAGCAGTTCTTC. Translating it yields CASRKTGGSLTSYNEQFF.

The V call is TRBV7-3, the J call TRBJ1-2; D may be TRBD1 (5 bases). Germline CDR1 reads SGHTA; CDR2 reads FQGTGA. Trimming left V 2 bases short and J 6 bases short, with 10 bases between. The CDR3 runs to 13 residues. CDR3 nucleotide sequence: TGTGCCAGCAGCTTAGGGCAGGGCCATGGCTACACCTTC. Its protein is CASSLGQGHGYTF.